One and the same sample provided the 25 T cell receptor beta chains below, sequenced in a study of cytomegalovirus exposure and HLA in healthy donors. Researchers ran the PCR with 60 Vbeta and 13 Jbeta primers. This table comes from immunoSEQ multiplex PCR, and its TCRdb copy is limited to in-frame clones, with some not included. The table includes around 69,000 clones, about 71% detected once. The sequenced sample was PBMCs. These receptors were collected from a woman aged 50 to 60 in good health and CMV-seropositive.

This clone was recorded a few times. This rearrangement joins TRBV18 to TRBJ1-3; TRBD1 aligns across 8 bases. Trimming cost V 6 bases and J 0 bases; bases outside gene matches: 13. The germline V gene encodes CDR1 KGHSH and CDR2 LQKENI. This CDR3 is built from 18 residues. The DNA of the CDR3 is TGTGCCAGCTCGTTAAGGGACAGGTCCTTCTACTCTGGAAACACCATATATTTT. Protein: CASSLRDRSFYSGNTIYF.

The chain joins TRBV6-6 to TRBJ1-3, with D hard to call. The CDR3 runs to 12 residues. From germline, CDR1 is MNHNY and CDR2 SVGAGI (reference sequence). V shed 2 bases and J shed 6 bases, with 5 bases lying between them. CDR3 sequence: CASSYEENTIYF. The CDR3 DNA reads TGTGCCAGCAGTTACGAGGAAAACACCATATATTTT.

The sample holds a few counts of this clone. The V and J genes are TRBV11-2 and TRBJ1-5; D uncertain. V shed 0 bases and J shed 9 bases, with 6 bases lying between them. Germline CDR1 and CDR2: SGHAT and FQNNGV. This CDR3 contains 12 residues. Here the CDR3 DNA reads TGTGCCAGCAGCTTAGAACGGGGGCCCCAGCATTTT. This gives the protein CASSLERGPQHF.

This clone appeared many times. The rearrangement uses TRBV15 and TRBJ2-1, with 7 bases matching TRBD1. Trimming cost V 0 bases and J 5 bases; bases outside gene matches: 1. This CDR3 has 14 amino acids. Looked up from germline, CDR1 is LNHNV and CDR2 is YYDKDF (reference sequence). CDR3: CATSREGQNNEQFF. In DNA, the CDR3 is TGTGCCACCAGCAGAGAGGGACAGAACAATGAGCAGTTCTTC.

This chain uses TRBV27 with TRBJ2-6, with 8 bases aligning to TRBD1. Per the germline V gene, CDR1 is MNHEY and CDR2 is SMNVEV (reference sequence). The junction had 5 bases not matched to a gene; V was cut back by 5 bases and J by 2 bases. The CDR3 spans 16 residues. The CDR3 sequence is CASSTTGVAGANVLTF. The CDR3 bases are TGTGCCAGCAGTACGACAGGGGTGGCTGGGGCCAACGTCCTGACTTTC.

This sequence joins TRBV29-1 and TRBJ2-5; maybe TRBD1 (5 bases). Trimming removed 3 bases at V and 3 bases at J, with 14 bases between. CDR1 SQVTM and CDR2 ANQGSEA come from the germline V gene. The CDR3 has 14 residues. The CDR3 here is CSVDSGALKETQYF. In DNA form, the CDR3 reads TGCAGCGTTGATAGTGGGGCCTTAAAAGAGACCCAGTACTTC.

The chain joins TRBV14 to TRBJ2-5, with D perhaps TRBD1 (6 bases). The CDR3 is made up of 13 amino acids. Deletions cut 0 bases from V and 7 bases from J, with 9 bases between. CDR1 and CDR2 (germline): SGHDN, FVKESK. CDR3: CASSQEGARTQYF. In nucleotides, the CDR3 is TGTGCCAGCAGCCAAGAGGGGGCTCGGACCCAGTACTTC.

The CDR3 DNA follows: TGTGCCAGCTCATCAGGATGGGGACAGGGAACAGCAGGGGACTATGGCTACACCTTC. Encoded protein: CASSSGWGQGTAGDYGYTF. The chain couples TRBV18 to TRBJ1-2; 9 bases align to TRBD1. This CDR3 is 19 amino acids long. Germline loops: CDR1 KGHSH, CDR2 LQKENI. The J segment lost 3 bases and the V segment lost 5 bases, leaving 19 bases of the junction unmatched. The whole variable domain, remainder taken from reference TRBV18 and TRBJ1-2, is NAGVMQNPRHLVRRRGQEARLRCSPMKGHSHVYWYRQLPEEGLKFMVYLQKENIIDESGMPKERFSAEFPKEGPSILRIQQVVRGDSAAYFCASSSGWGQGTAGDYGYTFGSGTRLTVV.

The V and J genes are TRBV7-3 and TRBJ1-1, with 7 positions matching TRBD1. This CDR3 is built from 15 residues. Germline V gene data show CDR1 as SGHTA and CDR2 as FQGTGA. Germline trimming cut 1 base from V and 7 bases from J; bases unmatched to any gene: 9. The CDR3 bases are TGTGCCAGCAGCTTAAGCTACAGGGGCACCGATGAAGCTTTCTTT. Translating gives CASSLSYRGTDEAFF.

CDR3 DNA sequence: TGTGCCAGCAGTGTACAGGGTTCGGCAGATACGCAGTATTTT. Protein sequence: CASSVQGSADTQYF. The V call is TRBV27, the J call TRBJ2-3; D perhaps matches TRBD1 (6 bases). Trimming left V 5 bases short and J 4 bases short, with 13 bases between. Per the germline V gene, CDR1 is MNHEY and CDR2 is SMNVEV (reference sequence). There are 14 residues in the CDR3.

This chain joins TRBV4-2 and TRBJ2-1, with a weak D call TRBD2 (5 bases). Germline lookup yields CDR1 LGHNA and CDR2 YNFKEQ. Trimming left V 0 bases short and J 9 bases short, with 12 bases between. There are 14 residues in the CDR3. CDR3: CASSQEATRPEQFF. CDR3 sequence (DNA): TGTGCCAGCAGCCAAGAAGCCACTAGACCTGAGCAGTTCTTC.

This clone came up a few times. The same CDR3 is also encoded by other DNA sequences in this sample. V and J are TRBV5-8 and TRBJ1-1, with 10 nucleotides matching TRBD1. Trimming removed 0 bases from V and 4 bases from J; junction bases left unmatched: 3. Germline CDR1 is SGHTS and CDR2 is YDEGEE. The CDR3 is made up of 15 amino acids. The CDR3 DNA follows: TGTGCCAGCAGCTTGGGACAGGGGGCGGTCACTGAAGCTTTCTTT. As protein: CASSLGQGAVTEAFF.

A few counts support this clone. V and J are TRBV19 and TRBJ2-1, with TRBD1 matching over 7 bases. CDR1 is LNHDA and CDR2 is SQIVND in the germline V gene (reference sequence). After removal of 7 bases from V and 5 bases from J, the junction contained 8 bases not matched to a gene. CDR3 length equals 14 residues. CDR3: CASNGAGGHNEQFF. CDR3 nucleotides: TGTGCCAGTAACGGGGCAGGGGGTCACAATGAGCAGTTCTTC. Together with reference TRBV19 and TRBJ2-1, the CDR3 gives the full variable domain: DGGITQSPKYLFRKEGQNVTLSCEQNLNHDAMYWYRQDPGQGLRLIYYSQIVNDFQKGDIAEGYSVSREKKESFPLTVTSAQKNPTAFYLCASNGAGGHNEQFFGPGTRLTVL.

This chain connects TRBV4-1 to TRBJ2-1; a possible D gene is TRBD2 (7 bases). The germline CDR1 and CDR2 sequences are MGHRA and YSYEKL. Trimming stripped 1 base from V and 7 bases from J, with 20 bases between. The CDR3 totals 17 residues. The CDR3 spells CASSQGGGGGVGNEQFF. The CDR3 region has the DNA TGCGCCAGCAGCCAAGGGGGAGGGGGGGGAGTGGGGAATGAGCAGTTCTTC.

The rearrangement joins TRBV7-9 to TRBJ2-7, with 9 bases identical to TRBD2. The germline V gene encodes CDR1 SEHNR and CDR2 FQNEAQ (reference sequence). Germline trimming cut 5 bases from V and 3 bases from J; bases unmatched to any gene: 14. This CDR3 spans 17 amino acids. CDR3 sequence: CASSPGIGSGSYYEQYF. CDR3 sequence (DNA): TGTGCCAGCAGCCCTGGGATCGGTAGCGGGAGTTACTACGAGCAGTACTTC.

The CDR3 spells CASSDINRQMNYGYTF. CDR3 DNA: TGTGCCAGCAGTGATATAAATCGACAAATGAACTATGGCTACACCTTC. V and J are TRBV2 and TRBJ1-2; no clear D gene. Trimming stripped 3 bases from V and 2 bases from J, with 16 bases between. The CDR3 has 16 residues. The germline CDR1 and CDR2 sequences are SNHLY and FYNNEI.

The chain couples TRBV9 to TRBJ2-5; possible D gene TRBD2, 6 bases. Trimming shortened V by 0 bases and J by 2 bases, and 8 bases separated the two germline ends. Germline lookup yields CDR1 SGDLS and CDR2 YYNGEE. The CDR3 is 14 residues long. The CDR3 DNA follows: TGTGCCAGCAGCGTAGAGGGGACTCAAGAGACCCAGTACTTC. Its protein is CASSVEGTQETQYF.

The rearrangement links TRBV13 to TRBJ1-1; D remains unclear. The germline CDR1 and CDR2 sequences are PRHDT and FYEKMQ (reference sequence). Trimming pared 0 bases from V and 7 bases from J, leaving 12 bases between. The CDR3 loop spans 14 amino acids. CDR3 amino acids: CASSLGRPTSEAFF. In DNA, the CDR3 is TGTGCCAGCAGCTTAGGGCGGCCTACGAGTGAAGCTTTCTTT. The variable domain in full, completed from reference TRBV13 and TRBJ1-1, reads AAGVIQSPRHLIKEKRETATLKCYPIPRHDTVYWYQQGPGQDPQFLISFYEKMQSDKGSIPDRFSAQQFSDYHSELNMSSLELGDSALYFCASSLGRPTSEAFFGQGTRLTVV.

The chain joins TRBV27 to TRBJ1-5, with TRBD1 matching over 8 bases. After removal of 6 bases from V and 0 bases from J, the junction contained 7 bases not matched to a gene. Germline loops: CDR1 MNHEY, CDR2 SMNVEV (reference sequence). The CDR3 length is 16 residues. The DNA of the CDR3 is TGTGCCAGCAGGACCGGGACAGGCCATAGCAATCAGCCCCAGCATTTT. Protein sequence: CASRTGTGHSNQPQHF.

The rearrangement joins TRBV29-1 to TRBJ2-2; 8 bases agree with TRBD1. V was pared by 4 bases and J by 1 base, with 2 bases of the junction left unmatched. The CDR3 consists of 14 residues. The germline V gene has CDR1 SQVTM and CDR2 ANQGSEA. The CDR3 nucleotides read TGCAGCGTTGGAGGGACAGGGAACACCGGGGAGCTGTTTTTT. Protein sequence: CSVGGTGNTGELFF.

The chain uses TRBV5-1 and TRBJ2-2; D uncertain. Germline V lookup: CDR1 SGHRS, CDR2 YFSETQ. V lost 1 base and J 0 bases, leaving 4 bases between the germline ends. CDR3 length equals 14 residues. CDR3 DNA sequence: TGCGCCAGCAGCTTGTCTCCGAACACCGGGGAGCTGTTTTTT. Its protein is CASSLSPNTGELFF.

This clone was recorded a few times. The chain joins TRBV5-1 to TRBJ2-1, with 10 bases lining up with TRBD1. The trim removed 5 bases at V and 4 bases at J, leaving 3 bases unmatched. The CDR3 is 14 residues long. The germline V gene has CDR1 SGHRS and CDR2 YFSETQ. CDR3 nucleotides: TGCGCCAGCAGGCCGGGACAGGGGTACAATGAGCAGTTCTTC. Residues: CASRPGQGYNEQFF.

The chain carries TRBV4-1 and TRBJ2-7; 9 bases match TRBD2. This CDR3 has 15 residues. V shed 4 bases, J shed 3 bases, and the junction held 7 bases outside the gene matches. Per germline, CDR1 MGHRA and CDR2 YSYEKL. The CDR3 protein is CASSRLTSGLYEQYF. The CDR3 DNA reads TGCGCCAGCAGCCGACTGACTAGCGGACTCTACGAGCAGTACTTC.

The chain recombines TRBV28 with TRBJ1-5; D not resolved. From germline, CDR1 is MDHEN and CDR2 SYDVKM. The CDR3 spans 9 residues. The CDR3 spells CGRYQPQHF. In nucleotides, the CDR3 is TGTGGGCGGTATCAGCCCCAGCATTTT.

The chain's CDR3 is CASSKGDRVSGPLHF. The CDR3 bases are TGTGCCAGCAGCAAAGGGGACAGGGTATCAGGTCCCCTCCACTTT. This chain uses TRBV21-1 with TRBJ1-6; the table gives TRBD1 as D, unverified against the DNA. TRBV21-1 is marked as a pseudogene. This CDR3 comprises 15 residues.